This T cell receptor beta chain was sequenced for a study of blood T cell repertoires in COVID-19 (TCRdb year 2020). Looking at the study overall: Samples from collaborators originated in the United States, Italy and Spain and spanned both the acute and convalescent phases of COVID-19. The material from the prospective study consisted of cDNA or gDNA derived from T cells, B-cell-depleted T cells, or PBMCs. The dataset comprised deeply sampled blood TCRbeta repertoires from subjects exposed to, actively infected with, or recovered from COVID-19. A freely available public database, intended as a resource for researchers studying the immune response to SARS-CoV-2, is where the repertoires were released. The samples were drawn from two sources: the first 160 participants of the ongoing ImmuneRACE study, and 1,000 to 1,500 subjects contributed by 6 global collaborators. A de-identified subject ID, COVID-19 status, age in years and sex were almost always included in the sample metadata. Where available, HLA class I and class II types were taken from metadata supplied by the sample provider and were not determined by assay-based typing.

One collaborating source in Seattle enrolled patients while the patients were actively infected and followed the patients over time throughout the course of disease. Whole blood was collected in K2EDTA tubes by collaborating institutions according to the institutions' own protocols. For TCRbeta analysis, collaborator samples were shipped as frozen whole blood, as isolated PBMCs, or as DNA extracted from either sample type. The CDR3 runs 12 amino acids, cysteine and phenylalanine included. The CDR3 DNA has 36 bases and is translated from base 1. At the junction V is shortened by 6 bases and J by 0 bases, with 3 bases in between. The CDR1 and CDR2 encoded by the germline V gene are SGHTA and FQGNSA. General conclusions and limits of the study: Clinical and demographic metadata were provided uncurated, with the amount varying by source and participant.

About this clone: The clone's antigen remains unknown. Per-base qualities were not stored, and no clone one base away is much larger.

The immunoSEQ Assay, a bias-controlled multiplex PCR, was used to amplify TCRbeta CDR3 regions from genomic DNA. Per the original workflow: Nucleated cell counts per sample were estimated from amplification of reference gene primers within the assay. To quantify the absolute abundance of each unique TCRbeta CDR3 rearrangement, sequence reads were collapsed and filtered. For each sample, productive Simpson clonality was calculated as the square root of Simpson's diversity index over productive rearrangements. In its TCRdb copy, this immuneACCESS table keeps in-frame sequences only and misses some clones. Where compared with another copy, unresolved V genes explain less than half of these, and the others have no known cause. V, J and clone size are taken as reported in that table, and D and trimming were inferred from the DNA itself. The sample records some 180,000 clones, around 87% of which are singletons. Together, the top ten hold about 2.6% of the sample.

This sequence was found in a woman older than 75 with COVID-19, enrolled during active disease. Recombination joined TRBV7-2 with TRBJ1-3; too little of a D gene remains to name it. The sequenced sample consisted of peripheral blood. The DNA is as follows: TGTGCCAGCAGGTACTCTGGAAACACCATATATTTT. This sequence encodes CASRYSGNTIYF.